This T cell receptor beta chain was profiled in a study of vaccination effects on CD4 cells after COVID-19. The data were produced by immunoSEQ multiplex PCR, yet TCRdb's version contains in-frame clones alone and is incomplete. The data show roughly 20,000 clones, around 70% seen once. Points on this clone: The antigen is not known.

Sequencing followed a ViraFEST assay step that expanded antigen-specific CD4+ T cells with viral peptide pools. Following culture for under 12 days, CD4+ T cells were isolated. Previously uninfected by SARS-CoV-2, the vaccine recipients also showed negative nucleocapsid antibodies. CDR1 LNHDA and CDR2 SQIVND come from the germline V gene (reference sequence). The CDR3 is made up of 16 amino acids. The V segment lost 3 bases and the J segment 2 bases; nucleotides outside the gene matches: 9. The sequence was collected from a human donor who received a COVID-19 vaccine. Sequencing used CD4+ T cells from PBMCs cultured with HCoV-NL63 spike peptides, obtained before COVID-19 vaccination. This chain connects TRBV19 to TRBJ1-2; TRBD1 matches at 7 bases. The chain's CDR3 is CASSMNRGRQNYGYTF. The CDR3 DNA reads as TGTGCCAGTAGTATGAACAGGGGCCGCCAAAACTATGGCTACACCTTC.